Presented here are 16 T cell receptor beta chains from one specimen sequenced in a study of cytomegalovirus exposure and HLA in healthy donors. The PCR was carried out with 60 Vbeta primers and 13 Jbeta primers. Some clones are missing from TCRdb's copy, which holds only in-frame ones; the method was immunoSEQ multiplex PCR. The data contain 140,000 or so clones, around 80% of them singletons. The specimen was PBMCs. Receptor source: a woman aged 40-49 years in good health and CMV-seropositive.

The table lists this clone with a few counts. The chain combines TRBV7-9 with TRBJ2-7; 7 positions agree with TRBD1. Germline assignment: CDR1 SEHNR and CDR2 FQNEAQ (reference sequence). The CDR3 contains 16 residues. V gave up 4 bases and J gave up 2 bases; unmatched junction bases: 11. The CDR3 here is CASSSTGAGLPYEQYF. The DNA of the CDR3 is TGTGCCAGCAGCTCCACAGGGGCAGGACTGCCCTACGAGCAGTACTTC.

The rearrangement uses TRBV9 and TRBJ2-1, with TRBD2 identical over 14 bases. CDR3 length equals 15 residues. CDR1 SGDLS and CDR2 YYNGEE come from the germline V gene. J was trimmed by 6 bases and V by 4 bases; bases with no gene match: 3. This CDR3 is CASSPGTSGSNEQFF. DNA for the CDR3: TGTGCCAGCAGCCCCGGGACTAGCGGGAGCAATGAGCAGTTCTTC.

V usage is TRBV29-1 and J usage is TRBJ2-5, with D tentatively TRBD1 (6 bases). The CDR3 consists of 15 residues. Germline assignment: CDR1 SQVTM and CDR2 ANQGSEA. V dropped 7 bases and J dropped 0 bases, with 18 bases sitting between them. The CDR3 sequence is CSAGLGHSYQETQYF. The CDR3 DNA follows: TGCAGCGCCGGGCTGGGACACTCGTACCAAGAGACCCAGTACTTC.

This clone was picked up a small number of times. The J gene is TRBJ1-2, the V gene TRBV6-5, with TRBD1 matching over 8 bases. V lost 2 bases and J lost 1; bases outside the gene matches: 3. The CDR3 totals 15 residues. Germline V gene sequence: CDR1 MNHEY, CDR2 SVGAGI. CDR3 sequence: CASSYPGQGNYGYTF. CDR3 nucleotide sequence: TGTGCCAGCAGTTACCCCGGACAGGGTAACTATGGCTACACCTTC.

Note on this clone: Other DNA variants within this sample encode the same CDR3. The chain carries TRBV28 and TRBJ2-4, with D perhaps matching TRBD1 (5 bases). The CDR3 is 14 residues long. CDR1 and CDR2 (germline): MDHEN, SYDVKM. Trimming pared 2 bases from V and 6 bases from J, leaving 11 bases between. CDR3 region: CASSLGQGRNIQYF. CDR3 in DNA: TGTGCCAGCAGTTTAGGGCAGGGTCGAAACATTCAGTACTTC. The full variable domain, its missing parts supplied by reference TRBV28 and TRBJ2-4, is DVKVTQSSRYLVKRTGEKVFLECVQDMDHENMFWYRQDPGLGLRLIYFSYDVKMKEKGDIPEGYSVSREKKERFSLILESASTNQTSMYLCASSLGQGRNIQYFGAGTRLSVL.

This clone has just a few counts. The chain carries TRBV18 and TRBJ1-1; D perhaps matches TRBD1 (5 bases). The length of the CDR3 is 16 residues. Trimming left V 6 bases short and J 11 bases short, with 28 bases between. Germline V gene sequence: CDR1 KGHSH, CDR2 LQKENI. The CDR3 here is CASSPGTASVRGAAFF. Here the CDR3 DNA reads TGTGCCAGCTCTCCAGGGACCGCCAGCGTTCGCGGGGCGGCTTTCTTT.

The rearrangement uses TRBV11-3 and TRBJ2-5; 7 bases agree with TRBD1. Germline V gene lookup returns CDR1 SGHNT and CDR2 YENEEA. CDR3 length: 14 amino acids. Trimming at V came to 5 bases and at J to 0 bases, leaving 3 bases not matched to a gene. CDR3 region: CASSPGQDQETQYF. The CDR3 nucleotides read TGTGCCAGCAGCCCCGGACAGGACCAAGAGACCCAGTACTTC.

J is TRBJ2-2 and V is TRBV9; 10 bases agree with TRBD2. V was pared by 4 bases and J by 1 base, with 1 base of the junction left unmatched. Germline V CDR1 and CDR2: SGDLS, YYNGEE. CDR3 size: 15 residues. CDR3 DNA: TGTGCCAGCAGCCGGACTAGCGGGAACACCGGGGAGCTGTTTTTT. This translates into CASSRTSGNTGELFF.

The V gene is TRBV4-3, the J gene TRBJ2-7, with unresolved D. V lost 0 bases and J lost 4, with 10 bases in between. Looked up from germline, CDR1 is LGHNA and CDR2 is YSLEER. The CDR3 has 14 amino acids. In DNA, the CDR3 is TGCGCCAGCAGCCAAGATAGAGGCCATTACGAGCAGTACTTC. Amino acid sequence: CASSQDRGHYEQYF.

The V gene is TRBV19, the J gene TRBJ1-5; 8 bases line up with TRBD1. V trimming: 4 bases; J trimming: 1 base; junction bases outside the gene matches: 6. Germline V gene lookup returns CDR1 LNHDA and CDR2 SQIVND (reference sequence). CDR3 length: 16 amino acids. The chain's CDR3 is CASSTQGGVSNQPQHF. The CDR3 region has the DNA TGTGCCAGTAGTACACAGGGGGGAGTGAGCAATCAGCCCCAGCATTTT.

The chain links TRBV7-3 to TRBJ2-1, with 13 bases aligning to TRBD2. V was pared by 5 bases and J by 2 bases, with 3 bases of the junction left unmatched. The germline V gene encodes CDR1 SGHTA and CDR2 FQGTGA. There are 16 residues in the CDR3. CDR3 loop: CASSGGTSGTYNEQFF. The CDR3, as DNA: TGTGCCAGCAGCGGAGGGACTAGCGGGACCTACAATGAGCAGTTCTTC.

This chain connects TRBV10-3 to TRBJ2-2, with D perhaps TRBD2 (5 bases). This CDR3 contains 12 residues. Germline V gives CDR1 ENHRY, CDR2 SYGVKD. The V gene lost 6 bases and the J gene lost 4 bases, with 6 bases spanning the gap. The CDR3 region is CAIRAVTGELFF. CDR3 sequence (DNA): TGTGCCATCAGAGCGGTCACCGGGGAGCTGTTTTTT.

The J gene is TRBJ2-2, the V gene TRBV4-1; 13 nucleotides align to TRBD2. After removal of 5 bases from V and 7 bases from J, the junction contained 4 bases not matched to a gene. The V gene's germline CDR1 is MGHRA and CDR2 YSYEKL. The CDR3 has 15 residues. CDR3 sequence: CASSLLAGGLGELFF. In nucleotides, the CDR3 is TGCGCCAGCAGCTTACTAGCGGGGGGGCTCGGGGAGCTGTTTTTT.

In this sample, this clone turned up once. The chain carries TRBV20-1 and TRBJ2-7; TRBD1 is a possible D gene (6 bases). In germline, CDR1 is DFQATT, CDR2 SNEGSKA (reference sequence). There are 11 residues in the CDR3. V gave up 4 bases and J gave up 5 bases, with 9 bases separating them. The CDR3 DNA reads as TGCAGTGCTATGGGGGCGAACGAGCAGTACTTC. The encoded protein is CSAMGANEQYF.

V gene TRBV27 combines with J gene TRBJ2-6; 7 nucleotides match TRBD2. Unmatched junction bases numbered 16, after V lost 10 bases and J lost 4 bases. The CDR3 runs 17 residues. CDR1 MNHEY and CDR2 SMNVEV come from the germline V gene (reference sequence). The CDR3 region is CATLGRGFLTGANVLTF. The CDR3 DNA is TGTGCCACCCTCGGGCGGGGGTTTCTGACAGGGGCCAACGTCCTGACTTTC.

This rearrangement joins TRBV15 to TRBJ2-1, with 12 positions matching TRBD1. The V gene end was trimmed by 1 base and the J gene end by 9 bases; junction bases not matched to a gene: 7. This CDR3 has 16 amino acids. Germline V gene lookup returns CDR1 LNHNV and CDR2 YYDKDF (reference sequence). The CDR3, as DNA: TGTGCCACCAGCAGAGGAGAGGGACAGGGGGCGACTGAGCAGTTCTTC. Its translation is CATSRGEGQGATEQFF.